Presented here are 12 T cell receptor beta chains from one specimen sequenced in a study of shared clonotypes between healthy human individuals. Measured with immunoSEQ multiplex PCR; TCRdb has only the in-frame clones, and not every one. The sample yields more than 2 million clones, 85% to 95% seen once. Sequencing was performed on naive CD4+ T cells sorted from blood. The subset was: CD45RA+ positively selected. Receptors originate from a young man in good health.

The chain joins TRBV28 to TRBJ2-5; TRBD1 aligns across 7 bases. J was trimmed by 1 base and V by 4 bases; bases with no gene match: 9. Germline V lookup: CDR1 MDHEN, CDR2 SYDVKM. The CDR3 has 16 amino acids. CDR3 bases: TGTGCCAGCAGTTCCAGGACAGGCGTACTCCAAGAGACCCAGTACTTC. Translation: CASSSRTGVLQETQYF.

The chain joins TRBV6-1 to TRBJ1-2; weak D call: TRBD1 (6 bases). V lost 4 bases and J lost 0, with 15 bases in between. This CDR3 has 16 residues. From germline, CDR1 is MNHNS and CDR2 SASEGT. The CDR3 DNA sequence: TGTGCCAGCAGTGCCGGGGGGCAGTTAGCTAACTATGGCTACACCTTC. Translating gives CASSAGGQLANYGYTF.

A remark on this clone: This could be a read error, since a much larger clone is one nucleotide away. This is likely a read error, given that the CDR3 carries no conserved phenylalanine or tryptophan at its end. This chain joins TRBV27 and TRBJ1-6; D not certain. The CDR3 is 15 amino acids. The V gene's germline CDR1 is MNHEY and CDR2 SMNVEV (reference sequence). V shed 2 bases and J shed 7 bases, with 12 bases lying between them. The CDR3 sequence: CASSLMAQINSPLHL. DNA for the CDR3: TGTGCCAGCAGTTTAATGGCTCAAATAAATTCACCCCTCCACCTT.

The J gene is TRBJ2-4, the V gene TRBV4-3; D gene unclear. CDR1 and CDR2 (germline): LGHNA, YSLEER. The ends were cut back, 11 bases at V and 15 bases at J, with 26 bases in the middle. There are 13 residues in the CDR3. The CDR3, as DNA: TGCGCCCGAGAGTGGGTTCAAGCCGTAAAGTTGTACTTC. Translating it yields CAREWVQAVKLYF.

This chain uses TRBV7-9 with TRBJ2-2, with D possibly being TRBD2 (6 bases). In germline, CDR1 is SEHNR, CDR2 FQNEAQ (reference sequence). The germline V and J ends were trimmed by 1 base and 3 bases, with 12 bases remaining between them. This CDR3 is built from 16 residues. The CDR3 protein is CASSLDRGGHTGELFF. The CDR3 bases are TGTGCCAGCAGCTTAGATAGAGGAGGGCACACCGGGGAGCTGTTTTTT.

The chain has TRBV6-1 and TRBJ1-4; D is unclear. Germline V gene lookup returns CDR1 MNHNS and CDR2 SASEGT. The CDR3 contains 14 residues. Trimming pared 0 bases from V and 14 bases from J, leaving 16 bases between. This chain's CDR3 is CASSEALRGDPLFF. The CDR3 DNA reads TGTGCCAGCAGTGAAGCGCTTCGTGGAGATCCGCTGTTTTTT.

The CDR3: CASRDPTASTDTQYF. Written as DNA, the CDR3 is TGTGCCAGCAGGGACCCGACGGCGAGCACAGATACGCAGTATTTT. V usage is TRBV2 and J usage is TRBJ2-3; no firm D call. This CDR3 contains 15 residues. V lost 6 bases to trimming and J lost 0 bases, with 13 bases between them. Germline CDR1 and CDR2: SNHLY and FYNNEI.

This rearrangement joins TRBV6-5 to TRBJ1-1, with 9 bases matching TRBD1. The V gene's germline CDR1 is MNHEY and CDR2 SVGAGI. V was pared by 5 bases and J by 0 bases, with 4 bases of the junction left unmatched. The CDR3 extends over 15 amino acids. The CDR3 DNA sequence: TGTGCCAGCAGTCCATGGGACAGGGTGAACACTGAAGCTTTCTTT. It specifies CASSPWDRVNTEAFF.

V gene TRBV7-2 combines with J gene TRBJ2-7; TRBD2 aligns across 10 bases. Germline CDR1 reads SGHTA; CDR2 reads FQGNSA. V gave up 1 base and J gave up 3 bases; unmatched junction bases: 9. The CDR3 loop spans 17 amino acids. The CDR3 region is CASSLELSGRIGYEQYF. In nucleotides, the CDR3 is TGTGCCAGCAGCTTAGAGCTTAGCGGGAGGATTGGCTACGAGCAGTACTTC.

V usage is TRBV7-9 and J usage is TRBJ1-1; D call uncertain. CDR1 SEHNR and CDR2 FQNEAQ come from the germline V gene (reference sequence). The V end was cut by 5 bases, the J end by 3 bases, with 13 bases between. The CDR3 contains 14 residues. The CDR3 loop is CASSLYTADTEAFF. CDR3 bases: TGTGCCAGCAGCCTTTACACGGCTGACACTGAAGCTTTCTTT.

The chain combines TRBV7-8 with TRBJ1-3; TRBD1 aligns across 8 bases. Germline assignment: CDR1 SGHVS and CDR2 FQNEAQ. CDR3 length equals 19 residues. V lost 5 bases, J lost 4 bases, and 19 bases stayed unmatched. The CDR3 protein is CASSLGTGSALGSGNTIYF. The CDR3 nucleotides are TGTGCCAGCAGCCTTGGGACAGGATCGGCTCTGGGATCAGGAAACACCATATATTTT.

This clone showed up just once. The chain couples TRBV6-5 to TRBJ2-4, with no clear D. CDR3 size: 14 residues. Deletions cut 10 bases from V and 0 bases from J, with 13 bases between. From germline, CDR1 is MNHEY and CDR2 SVGAGI. CDR3 in amino acids: CATSRGGAKNIQYF. The CDR3 DNA reads as TGTGCCACCAGCCGCGGTGGAGCCAAAAACATTCAGTACTTC.